Following are 4 T cell receptor beta chains from one sample sequenced in a study of T cell repertoires in cytomegalovirus infection. TCRdb reprocessed the reads via MiXCR and lists one record per CDR3 protein. The data show around 530,000 distinct CDR3 sequences, roughly 29% seen once. Sequenced sample: PBMCs. Source of these receptors: a human donor in good health (CMV status not recorded). Some clones in this sample may be carry-over from other donors' samples.

The chain uses TRBV7-2 and TRBJ2-3; a possible D gene is TRBD2 (5 bases). The V gene lost 5 bases and the J gene lost 2 bases, with 8 bases spanning the gap. The CDR3 covers 13 residues. Germline lookup yields CDR1 SGHTA and CDR2 FQGNSA. CDR3 amino acids: CASSGSNTDTQYF. CDR3 coding DNA: TGTGCCAGCAGCGGGAGTAACACAGATACGCAGTATTTT.

This chain joins TRBV29-1 and TRBJ1-2; D remains ambiguous. V was shortened by 3 bases and J by 6 bases, with 17 bases between the two germline ends. The CDR3 is 14 amino acids. Germline values: CDR1 SQVTM, CDR2 ANQGSEA. The CDR3 DNA sequence: TGCAGCGTTGAGGGTAATGTTGGAGGAGATGGCTACACCTTC. Its translation: CSVEGNVGGDGYTF.

This sequence joins TRBV19 and TRBJ1-2; 9 bases line up with TRBD1. This CDR3 spans 14 amino acids. Germline CDR1 LNHDA, CDR2 SQIVND (reference sequence). With 8 bases clipped from V and 3 bases from J, the junction kept 7 bases outside the gene matches. The CDR3 loop is CASLSGDRDYGYTF. The CDR3 DNA follows: TGTGCCAGTTTATCGGGGGACAGGGACTATGGCTACACCTTC.

This clonotype has ten or more counts. The chain is built from TRBV7-2 and TRBJ2-2; 10 nucleotides match TRBD1. Germline values: CDR1 SGHTA, CDR2 FQGNSA. The CDR3 is 14 amino acids. The ends lost 6 bases at V and 8 bases at J; junction bases unmatched: 6. For the CDR3, the DNA is TGTGCCAGCAGGCGGGACAGGGGCCAGGGGGAGCTGTTTTTT. It is translated as CASRRDRGQGELFF.